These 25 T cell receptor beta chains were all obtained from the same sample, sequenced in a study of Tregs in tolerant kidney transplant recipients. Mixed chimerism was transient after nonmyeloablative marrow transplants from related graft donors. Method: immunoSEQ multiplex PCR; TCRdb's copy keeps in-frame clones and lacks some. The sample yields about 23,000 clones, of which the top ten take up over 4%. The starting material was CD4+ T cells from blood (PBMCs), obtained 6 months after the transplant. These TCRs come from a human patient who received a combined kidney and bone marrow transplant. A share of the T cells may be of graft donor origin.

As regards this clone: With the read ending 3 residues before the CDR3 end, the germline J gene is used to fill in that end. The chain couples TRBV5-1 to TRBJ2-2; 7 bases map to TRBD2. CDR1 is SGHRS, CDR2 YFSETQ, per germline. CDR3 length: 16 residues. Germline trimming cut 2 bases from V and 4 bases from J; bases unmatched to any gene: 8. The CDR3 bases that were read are TGCGCCAGCAGCTTAGGACGCCGGGGGGTCACCGGGGAG. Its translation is CASSLGRRGVTGE. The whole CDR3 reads CASSLGRRGVTGELFF. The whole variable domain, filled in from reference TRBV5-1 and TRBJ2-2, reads KAGVTQTPRYLIKTRGQQVTLSCSPISGHRSVSWYQQTPGQGLQFLFEYFSETQRNKGNFPGRFSGRQFSNSRSEMNVSTLELGDSALYLCASSLGRRGVTGELFFGEGSRLTVL.

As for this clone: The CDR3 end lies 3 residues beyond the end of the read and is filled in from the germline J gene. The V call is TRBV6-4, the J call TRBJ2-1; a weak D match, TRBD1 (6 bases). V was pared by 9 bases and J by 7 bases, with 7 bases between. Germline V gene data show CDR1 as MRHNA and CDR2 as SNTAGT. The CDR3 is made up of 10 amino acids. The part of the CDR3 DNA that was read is TGTGCCAGTCAGGGGAATGAG. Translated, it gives CASQGNE. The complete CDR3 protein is CASQGNEQFF.

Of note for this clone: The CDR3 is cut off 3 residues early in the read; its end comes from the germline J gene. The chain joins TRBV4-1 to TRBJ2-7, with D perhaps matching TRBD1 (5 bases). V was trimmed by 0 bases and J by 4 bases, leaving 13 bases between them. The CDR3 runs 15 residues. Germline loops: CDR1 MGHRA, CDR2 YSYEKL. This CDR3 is CASSQDQGRDYEQYF. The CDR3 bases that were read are TGCGCCAGCAGCCAAGATCAGGGCAGGGATTACGAG.

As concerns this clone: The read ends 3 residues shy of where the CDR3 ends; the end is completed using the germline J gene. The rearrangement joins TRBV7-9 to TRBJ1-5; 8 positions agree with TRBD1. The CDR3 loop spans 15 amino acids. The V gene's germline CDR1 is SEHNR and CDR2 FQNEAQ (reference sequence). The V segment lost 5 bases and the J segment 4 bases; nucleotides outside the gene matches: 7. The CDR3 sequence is CASSQAGGTNQPQHF. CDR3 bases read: TGTGCCAGCAGCCAAGCAGGGGGCACGAATCAGCCC.

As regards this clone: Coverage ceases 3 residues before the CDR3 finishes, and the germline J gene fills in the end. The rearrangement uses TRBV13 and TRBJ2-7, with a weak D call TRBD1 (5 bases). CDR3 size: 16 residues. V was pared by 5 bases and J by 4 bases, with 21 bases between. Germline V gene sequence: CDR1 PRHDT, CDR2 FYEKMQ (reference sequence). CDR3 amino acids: CASSPQGQGLEYEQYF. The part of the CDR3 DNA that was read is TGTGCCAGCAGCCCTCAGGGTCAGGGTCTCGAGTACGAG.

CDR3 region: CASSLRTSAYNEQFF. Partial CDR3 DNA: TGTGCCAGCAGCTTACGGACTAGCGCCTACAATGAG. The J gene is TRBJ2-1, the V gene TRBV7-6; TRBD2 matches at 9 bases. The CDR3 end lies 3 residues beyond the end of the read and is filled in from the germline J gene. From germline, CDR1 is SGHVS and CDR2 FNYEAQ. The CDR3 loop spans 15 amino acids. Losses at the gene ends were 2 bases for V and 2 bases for J; bases not matched to a gene: 1.

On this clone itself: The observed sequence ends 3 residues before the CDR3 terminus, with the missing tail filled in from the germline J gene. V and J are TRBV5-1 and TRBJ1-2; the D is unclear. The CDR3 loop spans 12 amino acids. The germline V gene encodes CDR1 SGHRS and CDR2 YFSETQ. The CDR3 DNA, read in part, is TGCGCCAGCAGGGAGGGTAGCGGGGGC. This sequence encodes CASREGSGG. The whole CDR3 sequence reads CASREGSGGYTF.

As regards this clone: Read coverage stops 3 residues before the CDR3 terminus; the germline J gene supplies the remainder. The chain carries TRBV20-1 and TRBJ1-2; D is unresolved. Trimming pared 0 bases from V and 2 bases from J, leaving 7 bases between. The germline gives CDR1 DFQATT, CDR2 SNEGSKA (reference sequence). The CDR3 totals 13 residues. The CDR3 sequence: CSARDRLNYGYTF. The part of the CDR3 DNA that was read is TGCAGTGCTAGAGACCGACTGAACTATGGC.

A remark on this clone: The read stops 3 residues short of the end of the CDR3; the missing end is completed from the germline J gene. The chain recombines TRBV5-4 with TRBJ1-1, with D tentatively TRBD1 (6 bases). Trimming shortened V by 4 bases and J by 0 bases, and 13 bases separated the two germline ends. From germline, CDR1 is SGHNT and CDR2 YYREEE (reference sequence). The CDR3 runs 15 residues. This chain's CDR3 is CASSADGGLNTEAFF. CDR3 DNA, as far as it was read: TGTGCCAGCAGCGCGGATGGGGGCTTGAACACTGAA.

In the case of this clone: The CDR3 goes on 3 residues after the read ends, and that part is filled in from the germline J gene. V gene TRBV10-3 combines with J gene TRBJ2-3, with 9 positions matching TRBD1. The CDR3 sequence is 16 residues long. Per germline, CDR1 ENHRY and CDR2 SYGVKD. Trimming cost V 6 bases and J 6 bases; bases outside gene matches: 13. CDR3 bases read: TGTGCCATCAGGGACAGGGGTATGGGCACATTGGATACG. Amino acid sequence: CAIRDRGMGTLDT. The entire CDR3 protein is CAIRDRGMGTLDTQYF.

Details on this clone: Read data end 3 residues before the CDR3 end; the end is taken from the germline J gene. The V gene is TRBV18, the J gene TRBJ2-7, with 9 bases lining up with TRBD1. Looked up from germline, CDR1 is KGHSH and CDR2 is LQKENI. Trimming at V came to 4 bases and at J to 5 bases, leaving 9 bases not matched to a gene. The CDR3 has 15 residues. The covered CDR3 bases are TGTGCCAGCTCACACTCGGGACAGGGACGCGACGAG. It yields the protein CASSHSGQGRDE. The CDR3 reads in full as CASSHSGQGRDEQYF.

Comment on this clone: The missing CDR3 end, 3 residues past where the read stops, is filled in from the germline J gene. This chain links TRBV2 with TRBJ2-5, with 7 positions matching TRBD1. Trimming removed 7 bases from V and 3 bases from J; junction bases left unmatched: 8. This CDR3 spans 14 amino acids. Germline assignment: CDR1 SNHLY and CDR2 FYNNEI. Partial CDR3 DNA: TGTGCCAGCAACTCACAGGGGCTGAAAGAGACC. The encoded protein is CASNSQGLKET. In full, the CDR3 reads CASNSQGLKETQYF.

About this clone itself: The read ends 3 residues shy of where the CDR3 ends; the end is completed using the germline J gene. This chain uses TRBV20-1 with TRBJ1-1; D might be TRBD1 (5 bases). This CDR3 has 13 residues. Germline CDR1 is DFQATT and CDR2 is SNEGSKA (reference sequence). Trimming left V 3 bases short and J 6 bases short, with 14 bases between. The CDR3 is CSASAGASPEAFF. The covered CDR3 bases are TGCAGTGCTAGTGCTGGGGCCTCCCCTGAA.

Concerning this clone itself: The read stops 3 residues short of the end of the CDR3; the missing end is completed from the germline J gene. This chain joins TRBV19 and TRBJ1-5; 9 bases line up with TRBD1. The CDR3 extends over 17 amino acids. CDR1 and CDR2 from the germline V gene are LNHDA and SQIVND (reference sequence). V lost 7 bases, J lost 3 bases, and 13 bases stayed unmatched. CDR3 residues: CASTSMDRGSANQPQHF. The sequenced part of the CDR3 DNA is TGTGCCAGTACGTCCATGGACAGGGGATCTGCCAATCAGCCC.

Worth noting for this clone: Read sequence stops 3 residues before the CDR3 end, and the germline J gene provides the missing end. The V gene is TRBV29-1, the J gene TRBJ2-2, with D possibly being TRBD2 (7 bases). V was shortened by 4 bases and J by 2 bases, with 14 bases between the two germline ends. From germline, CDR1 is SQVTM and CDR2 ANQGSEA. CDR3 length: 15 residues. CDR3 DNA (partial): TGCAGCGTTGGGAGGGGGACTACTAACACCGGGGAG. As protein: CSVGRGTTNTGE. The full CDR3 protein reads CSVGRGTTNTGELFF.

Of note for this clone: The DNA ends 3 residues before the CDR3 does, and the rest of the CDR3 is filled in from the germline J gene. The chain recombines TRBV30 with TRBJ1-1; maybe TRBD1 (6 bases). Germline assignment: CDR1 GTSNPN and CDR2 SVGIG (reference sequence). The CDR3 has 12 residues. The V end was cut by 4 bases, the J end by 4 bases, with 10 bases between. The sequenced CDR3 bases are TGTGCCTGGACAGGGGAGTCCACTGAA. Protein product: CAWTGESTE. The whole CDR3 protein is CAWTGESTEAFF.

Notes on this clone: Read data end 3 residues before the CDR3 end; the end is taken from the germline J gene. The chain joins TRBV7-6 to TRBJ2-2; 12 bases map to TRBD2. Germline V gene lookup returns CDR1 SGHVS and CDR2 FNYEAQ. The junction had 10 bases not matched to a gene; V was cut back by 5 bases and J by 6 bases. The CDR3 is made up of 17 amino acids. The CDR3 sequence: CASSQRSSGRAAGELFF. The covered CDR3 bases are TGTGCCAGCAGCCAGAGGTCTAGCGGGAGGGCCGCCGGGGAG.

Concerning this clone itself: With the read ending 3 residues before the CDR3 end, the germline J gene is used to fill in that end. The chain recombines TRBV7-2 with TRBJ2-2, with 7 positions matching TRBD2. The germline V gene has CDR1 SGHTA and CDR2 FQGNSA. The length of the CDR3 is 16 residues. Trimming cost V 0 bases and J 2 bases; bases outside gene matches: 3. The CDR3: CASSLAGTTNTGELFF. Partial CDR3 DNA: TGTGCCAGCAGCTTAGCCGGGACTACCAACACCGGGGAG.

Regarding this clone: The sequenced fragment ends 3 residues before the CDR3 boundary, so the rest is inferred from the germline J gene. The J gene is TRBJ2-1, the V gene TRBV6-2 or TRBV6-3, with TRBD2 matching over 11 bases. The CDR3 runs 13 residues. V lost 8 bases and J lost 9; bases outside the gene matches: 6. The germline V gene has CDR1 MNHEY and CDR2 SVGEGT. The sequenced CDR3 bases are TGTGCCAGCCTTTTAGCGGGAGGGCGTGAG. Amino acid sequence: CASLLAGGRE. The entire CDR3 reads CASLLAGGREQFF.

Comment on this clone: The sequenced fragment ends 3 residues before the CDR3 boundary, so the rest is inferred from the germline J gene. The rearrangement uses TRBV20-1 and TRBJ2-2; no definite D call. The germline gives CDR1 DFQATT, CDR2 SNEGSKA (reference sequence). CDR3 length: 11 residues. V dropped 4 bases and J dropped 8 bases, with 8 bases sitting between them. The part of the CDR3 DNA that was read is TGCAGTGCTAAGCTCCTGGGGGAG. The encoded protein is CSAKLLGE. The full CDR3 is CSAKLLGELFF.

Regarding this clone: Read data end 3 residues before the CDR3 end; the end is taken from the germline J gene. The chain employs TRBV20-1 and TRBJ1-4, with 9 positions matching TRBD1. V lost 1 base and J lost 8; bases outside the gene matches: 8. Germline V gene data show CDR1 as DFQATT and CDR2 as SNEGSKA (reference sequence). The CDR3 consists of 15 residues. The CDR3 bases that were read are TGCAGTGCTAGAGTTCCGGGACAGGGACAGGAAAAA. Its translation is CSARVPGQGQEK. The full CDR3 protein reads CSARVPGQGQEKLFF.

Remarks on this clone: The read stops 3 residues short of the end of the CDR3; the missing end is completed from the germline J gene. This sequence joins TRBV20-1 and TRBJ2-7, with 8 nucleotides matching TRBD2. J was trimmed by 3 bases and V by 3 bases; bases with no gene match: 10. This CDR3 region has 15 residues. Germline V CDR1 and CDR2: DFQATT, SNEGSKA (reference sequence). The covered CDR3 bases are TGCAGTGCTAGGAGTATAGCGGGACGGGACTACGAG. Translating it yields CSARSIAGRDYE. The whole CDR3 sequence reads CSARSIAGRDYEQYF.

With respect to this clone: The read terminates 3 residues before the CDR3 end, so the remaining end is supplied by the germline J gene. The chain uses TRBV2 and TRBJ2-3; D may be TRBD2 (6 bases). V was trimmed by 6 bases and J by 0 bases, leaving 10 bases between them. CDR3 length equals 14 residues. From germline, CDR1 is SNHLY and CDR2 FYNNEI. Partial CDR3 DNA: TGTGCCAGCAGGGGGGGAACGAGCACAGATACG. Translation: CASRGGTSTDT. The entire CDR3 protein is CASRGGTSTDTQYF.

This CDR3 is CASNWRARYEQYF. Partial CDR3 DNA: TGTGCCAGCAATTGGCGGGCCCGCTACGAG. This rearrangement joins TRBV6-2 or TRBV6-3 to TRBJ2-7; perhaps TRBD2 as D (5 bases). The CDR3 is cut off 3 residues early in the read; its end comes from the germline J gene. Trimming shortened V by 7 bases and J by 3 bases, and 13 bases separated the two germline ends. This CDR3 spans 13 amino acids. Looked up from germline, CDR1 is MNHEY and CDR2 is SVGEGT.

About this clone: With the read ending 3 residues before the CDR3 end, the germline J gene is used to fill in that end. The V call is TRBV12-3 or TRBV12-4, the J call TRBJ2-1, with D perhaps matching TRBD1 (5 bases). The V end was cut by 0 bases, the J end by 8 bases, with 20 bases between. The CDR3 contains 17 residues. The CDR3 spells CASSLALRGAIPDEQFF. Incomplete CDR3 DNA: TGTGCCAGCAGTTTAGCGCTAAGGGGCGCAATCCCGGATGAG.